This T cell receptor beta chain emerged from a study of blood T cells in healthy people across ages. Findings and limits, study-wide: Changes in expanded clonotypes were possibly confounded, as the CMV status of donors was unknown.

For this clonotype: What it recognizes is unknown. Its ends do not fully match the called genes, so a read error is possible.

In germline, CDR1 is SEHNR, CDR2 FQNEAQ (reference sequence). This CDR3 is 13 amino acids long. Through a sample-barcoded 5' primer and a J-beta primer mix, a second PCR was run for roughly 7 to 11 cycles. The authors tagged each cDNA molecule using a template-switch adaptor with 12 random nucleotides. From the 5' RACE reads, TCRdb called clonotypes with MiXCR, one entry per CDR3 protein. The sample contains about 830,000 distinct CDR3 sequences, roughly 60% of which appear only once. Per individual sample, total RNA of at least 6 micrograms was extracted. This receptor was taken from a man between 25 and 39 years old in good health. This chain connects TRBV7-9 to TRBJ1-6, with TRBD1 as a possible D gene (6 bases). The sequencing sample was made of blood. The CDR3 sequence is CATSRGYNSPLHF. The CDR3, as DNA: TGTGCCACCAGCAGGGGCTATAATTCACCCCTCCACTTT.